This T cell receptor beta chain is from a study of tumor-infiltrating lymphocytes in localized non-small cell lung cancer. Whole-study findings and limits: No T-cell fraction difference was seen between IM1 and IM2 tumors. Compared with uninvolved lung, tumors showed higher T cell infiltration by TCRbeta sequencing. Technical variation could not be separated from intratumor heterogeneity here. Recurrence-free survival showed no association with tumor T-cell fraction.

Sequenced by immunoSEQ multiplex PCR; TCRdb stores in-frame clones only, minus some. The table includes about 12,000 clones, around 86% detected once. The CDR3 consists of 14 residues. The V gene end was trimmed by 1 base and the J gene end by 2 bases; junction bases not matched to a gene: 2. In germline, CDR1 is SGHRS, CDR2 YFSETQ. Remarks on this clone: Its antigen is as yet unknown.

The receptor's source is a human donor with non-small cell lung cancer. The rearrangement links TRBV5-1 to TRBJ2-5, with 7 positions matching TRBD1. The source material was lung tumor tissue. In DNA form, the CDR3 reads TGCGCCAGCAGCTTGAGGGGGCCTCAAGAGACCCAGTACTTC. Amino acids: CASSLRGPQETQYF.